A single sample is the source of the 3 T cell receptor beta chains below, sequenced in a study of chemoradiotherapy in HPV16-positive cancers. Clones were sequenced by immunoSEQ multiplex PCR, and TCRdb holds only the in-frame ones, with some missing. The profile shows 810 or so clones, 75% to 85% of them singletons. Here the sequenced sample was tumor tissue, taken from a patient who underwent chemoradiotherapy. The source of these receptors is a human donor with HPV-associated anogenital cancer.

V and J are TRBV10-3 and TRBJ2-2; 11 bases agree with TRBD1. The CDR3 sequence is 15 residues long. J lost 3 bases, V lost 7 bases, and 4 bases had no gene match. Looked up from germline, CDR1 is ENHRY and CDR2 is SYGVKD. The CDR3 bases are TGTGCCATCACCCCGGGACAGGGGGACACCGGGGAGCTGTTTTTT. Its protein product is CAITPGQGDTGELFF.

The chain carries TRBV7-6 and TRBJ2-1; D is ambiguous. CDR1 and CDR2 from the germline V gene are SGHVS and FNYEAQ. Deletions cut 3 bases from V and 5 bases from J, with 5 bases between. The CDR3 sequence is 12 residues long. The DNA for the CDR3 is TGTGCCAGCAGCTTTTTAGACAATGAGCAGTTCTTC. The encoded protein is CASSFLDNEQFF.

The V call is TRBV6-1, the J call TRBJ2-7; D may be TRBD1 (6 bases). Germline CDR1 reads MNHNS; CDR2 reads SASEGT. V lost 5 bases and J 5 bases, leaving 19 bases between the germline ends. This CDR3 spans 15 amino acids. In DNA form, the CDR3 reads TGTGCCAGCAGTCCCCATTTAAGGGGGACGAACGAGCAGTACTTC. Residues: CASSPHLRGTNEQYF.